Each of the 28 T cell receptor beta chains below was sequenced from the same sample in a study of OX40 agonist ivuxolimab in advanced cancers. Sequencing used immunoSEQ multiplex PCR; TCRdb keeps in-frame clones, though not all of them. Here the sample spans approximately 79,000 clones, more than 75% being singletons. The sample was CD4+ or CD8+ T cells sorted from blood, taken in a trial of the OX40 agonist ivuxolimab. These receptors all stem from an adult with an advanced solid tumor such as melanoma, head and neck, liver or kidney cancer.

This chain links TRBV4-1 with TRBJ2-3, with D possibly being TRBD1 or TRBD2 (5 bases each). Germline V lookup: CDR1 MGHRA, CDR2 YSYEKL. Trimming took off 4 bases at V and 4 bases at J, with 12 bases between the two ends. The CDR3 runs to 14 residues. CDR3 region: CASSPGAEPDTQYF. CDR3 nucleotides: TGCGCCAGCAGCCCCGGGGCCGAACCAGATACGCAGTATTTT.

The chain is built from TRBV2 and TRBJ2-1; perhaps TRBD1 as D (5 bases). The ends were cut back, 8 bases at V and 10 bases at J, with 12 bases in the middle. From germline, CDR1 is SNHLY and CDR2 FYNNEI. CDR3 length: 11 amino acids. CDR3 residues: CASGQGGEQFF. As DNA, the CDR3 is TGTGCCAGCGGGCAGGGCGGCGAGCAGTTCTTC.

The genes are TRBV7-2 and TRBJ1-2; 9 bases agree with TRBD1. Trimming removed 1 base from V and 4 bases from J; junction bases left unmatched: 4. Germline CDR1 is SGHTA and CDR2 is FQGNSA. The CDR3 has 15 residues. CDR3 coding DNA: TGTGCCAGCAGCTTAGGGGGACAGGGCTCCTATGGCTACACCTTC. As protein: CASSLGGQGSYGYTF.

This clone is termed medium-sized. This chain links TRBV21-1 with TRBJ1-5; the table gives TRBD1 as D, unverified against the DNA. TRBV21-1 is designated a pseudogene. The CDR3 spans 18 residues. CDR3 region: CASSRRDRGGYSNQPQHF. The CDR3 DNA reads TGTGCCAGCAGTAGGCGGGACAGGGGTGGATATAGCAATCAGCCCCAGCATTTT.

This rearrangement joins TRBV19 to TRBJ2-7; 8 bases align to TRBD1. With 6 bases clipped from V and 2 bases from J, the junction kept 3 bases outside the gene matches. This CDR3 has 13 amino acids. Germline V lookup: CDR1 LNHDA, CDR2 SQIVND (reference sequence). The CDR3 sequence is CASRGTGAYEQYF. In DNA form, the CDR3 reads TGTGCCAGTAGGGGGACAGGAGCCTACGAGCAGTACTTC. The variable domain in full, completed from reference TRBV19 and TRBJ2-7, reads DGGITQSPKYLFRKEGQNVTLSCEQNLNHDAMYWYRQDPGQGLRLIYYSQIVNDFQKGDIAEGYSVSREKKESFPLTVTSAQKNPTAFYLCASRGTGAYEQYFGPGTRLTVT.

The gene calls are TRBV5-1 and TRBJ1-1; possibly TRBD1 for D (6 bases). The V end lost 4 bases, the J end lost 1 base, and 17 bases lay between the germline ends. CDR3 length: 16 amino acids. Germline loops: CDR1 SGHRS, CDR2 YFSETQ. CDR3 protein: CASSPGQQISNTEAFF. The CDR3 coding sequence is TGCGCCAGCAGCCCCGGACAGCAAATATCGAACACTGAAGCTTTCTTT.

The rearrangement links TRBV29-1 to TRBJ1-4; no firm D call. Trimming cost V 6 bases and J 5 bases, with 13 bases left between them. The germline gives CDR1 SQVTM, CDR2 ANQGSEA. The CDR3 has 13 residues. The CDR3: CSVLGGENEKLFF. DNA for the CDR3: TGCAGCGTCCTGGGCGGTGAAAATGAAAAACTGTTTTTT. The full variable domain, with the rest looked up from reference TRBV29-1 and TRBJ1-4, is SAVISQKPSRDICQRGTSLTIQCQVDSQVTMMFWYRQQPGQSLTLIATANQGSEATYESGFVIDKFPISRPNLTFSTLTVSNMSPEDSSIYLCSVLGGENEKLFFGSGTQLSVL.

This clone was detected only once. The chain links TRBV7-8 to TRBJ2-5; 7 bases fit TRBD2. The CDR3 has 15 amino acids. Germline V gene lookup returns CDR1 SGHVS and CDR2 FQNEAQ. J gave up 1 base and V 1 base, and 3 bases lay outside the gene matches. The CDR3 loop is CASSLERGPQETQYF. CDR3 nucleotide sequence: TGTGCCAGCAGCTTAGAGCGGGGACCCCAAGAGACCCAGTACTTC.

The genes are TRBV9 and TRBJ2-7, with TRBD2 matching 7 bases. The germline CDR1 and CDR2 sequences are SGDLS and YYNGEE. The ends lost 0 bases at V and 1 base at J; junction bases unmatched: 4. The CDR3 runs to 15 residues. CDR3 nucleotides: TGTGCCAGCAGCGTAGGTCTAGCGGATTCCTACGAGCAGTACTTC. Encoded protein: CASSVGLADSYEQYF.

This chain uses TRBV13 with TRBJ2-3, with D maybe TRBD1 (6 bases). From germline, CDR1 is PRHDT and CDR2 FYEKMQ (reference sequence). V was pared by 5 bases and J by 5 bases, with 17 bases between. The CDR3 has 15 residues. CDR3 nucleotides: TGTGCCAGCAGCCTACGAGGGACCAGGGGAGATACGCAGTATTTT. This codes for CASSLRGTRGDTQYF.

V is TRBV28 and J is TRBJ2-3, with D perhaps matching TRBD2 (6 bases). Germline-derived CDR1 and CDR2 are MDHEN and SYDVKM. V lost 3 bases and J lost 4, with 11 bases in between. This CDR3 has 14 residues. The CDR3 sequence: CASSFPGGADTQYF. The CDR3, as DNA: TGTGCCAGCAGTTTCCCCGGGGGTGCAGATACGCAGTATTTT.

This clone was detected once. The V and J genes are TRBV15 and TRBJ2-1, with D possibly being TRBD2 (6 bases). V was pared by 2 bases and J by 0 bases, with 8 bases between. The CDR3 contains 15 residues. Germline loops: CDR1 LNHNV, CDR2 YYDKDF (reference sequence). The CDR3 here is CATSRTSPSYNEQFF. CDR3 in DNA: TGTGCCACCAGCAGAACTAGCCCCTCCTACAATGAGCAGTTCTTC.

This chain links TRBV7-6 with TRBJ2-1, with D unclear. V lost 2 bases and J 5 bases, leaving 7 bases between the germline ends. The germline CDR1 and CDR2 sequences are SGHVS and FNYEAQ. The CDR3 has 13 amino acids. The DNA for the CDR3 is TGTGCCAGCAGCTTAACGGAGAACAATGAGCAGTTCTTC. Translation gives CASSLTENNEQFF.

This chain connects TRBV5-1 to TRBJ2-3; 9 nucleotides align to TRBD1. The junction had 2 bases not matched to a gene; V was cut back by 0 bases and J by 3 bases. The CDR3 runs 15 residues. Germline CDR1 reads SGHRS; CDR2 reads YFSETQ. The CDR3 DNA sequence: TGCGCCAGCAGCTTGGCCGGGACAGGGACAGATACGCAGTATTTT. Translating it yields CASSLAGTGTDTQYF. Supplemented by reference TRBV5-1 and TRBJ2-3, the full variable domain reads KAGVTQTPRYLIKTRGQQVTLSCSPISGHRSVSWYQQTPGQGLQFLFEYFSETQRNKGNFPGRFSGRQFSNSRSEMNVSTLELGDSALYLCASSLAGTGTDTQYFGPGTRLTVL.

The genes are TRBV5-1 and TRBJ2-1; 8 bases are a match to TRBD2. The CDR3 length is 16 residues. Trimming at V came to 3 bases and at J to 6 bases, leaving 11 bases not matched to a gene. CDR1 is SGHRS, CDR2 YFSETQ, per germline. The CDR3 region is CASSYLSGGFPNEQFF. The CDR3 bases are TGCGCCAGCAGCTATCTCAGCGGGGGCTTTCCCAATGAGCAGTTCTTC.

The chain is built from TRBV5-1 and TRBJ2-5; 10 nucleotides agree with TRBD2. The trim removed 5 bases at V and 9 bases at J, leaving 10 bases unmatched. The germline V gene encodes CDR1 SGHRS and CDR2 YFSETQ. This CDR3 spans 14 amino acids. For the CDR3, the DNA is TGCGCCAGCAGAACTCTAGCGGGGGCCAACCCCCAGTACTTC. Translation: CASRTLAGANPQYF.

The chain uses TRBV7-9 and TRBJ1-1; D is ambiguous. CDR1 is SEHNR and CDR2 is FQNEAQ in the germline V gene (reference sequence). V gave up 1 base and J gave up 1 base, with 4 bases separating them. There are 13 residues in the CDR3. The CDR3 sequence: CASSLERNTEAFF. CDR3 nucleotides: TGTGCCAGCAGCTTAGAGAGGAACACTGAAGCTTTCTTT. Together with reference TRBV7-9 and TRBJ1-1, the CDR3 gives the full variable domain: DTGVSQNPRHKITKRGQNVTFRCDPISEHNRLYWYRQTLGQGPEFLTYFQNEAQLEKSRLLSDRFSAERPKGSFSTLEIQRTEQGDSAMYLCASSLERNTEAFFGQGTRLTVV.

J is TRBJ2-7 and V is TRBV30; D might be TRBD1 or TRBD2, each matching 5 bases. Trimming took off 4 bases at V and 3 bases at J, with 10 bases between the two ends. This CDR3 has 12 residues. Germline CDR1 reads GTSNPN; CDR2 reads SVGIG (reference sequence). CDR3 coding DNA: TGTGCCTGGACTCTTGGGGGCTACGAGCAGTACTTC. Translated, it gives CAWTLGGYEQYF.

The CDR3, as DNA: TGTGCCAGCGGAGAAGTAAACGGGGCTGGCGCCCGCACAGATACGCAGTATTTT. It specifies CASGEVNGAGARTDTQYF. The rearrangement joins TRBV28 to TRBJ2-3; the D gene could be TRBD1 or TRBD2 (5 bases each). Germline CDR1 and CDR2: MDHEN and SYDVKM. V lost 8 bases and J 1 base, leaving 25 bases between the germline ends. This CDR3 is built from 18 residues.

The rearrangement joins TRBV7-9 to TRBJ1-1; D perhaps matches TRBD1 (6 bases). The V gene lost 1 base and the J gene lost 11 bases, with 11 bases spanning the gap. The CDR3 has 12 amino acids. Germline CDR1 is SEHNR and CDR2 is FQNEAQ (reference sequence). CDR3 region: CASSLGGLEAFF. CDR3 DNA: TGTGCCAGCAGCTTAGGGGGGCTGGAGGCTTTCTTT.

The V call is TRBV29-1, the J call TRBJ2-7, with TRBD1 as a possible D gene (5 bases). The germline V and J ends were trimmed by 5 bases and 6 bases, with 11 bases remaining between them. CDR1 is SQVTM and CDR2 is ANQGSEA in the germline V gene. The CDR3 is made up of 11 amino acids. CDR3 amino acids: CSVQGLREQYF. In DNA form, the CDR3 reads TGCAGCGTTCAGGGCCTCCGCGAGCAGTACTTC.

A single count supports this clone. This rearrangement joins TRBV4-3 to TRBJ1-4, with D possibly being TRBD1 (6 bases). CDR3 length: 16 residues. Trimming took 0 bases from V and 8 from J, leaving 16 bases between them. Germline V gene sequence: CDR1 LGHNA, CDR2 YSLEER. The CDR3 DNA reads as TGCGCCAGCAGCCAAGATCCAGGGGAGGGGTCGGAAAAACTGTTTTTT. As protein: CASSQDPGEGSEKLFF.

The chain has TRBV11-3 and TRBJ1-1; D possibly corresponds to TRBD1 (6 bases). The V gene's germline CDR1 is SGHNT and CDR2 YENEEA. This CDR3 is built from 14 residues. V gave up 0 bases and J gave up 8 bases, with 13 bases separating them. The CDR3 spells CASSLDGRTDEAFF. The CDR3 DNA is TGTGCCAGCAGCTTAGATGGGAGGACAGACGAAGCTTTCTTT.

The V call is TRBV9, the J call TRBJ2-5, with D perhaps TRBD2 (6 bases). The CDR3 is 12 residues long. Germline V gene sequence: CDR1 SGDLS, CDR2 YYNGEE. The ends were cut back, 6 bases at V and 9 bases at J, with 15 bases in the middle. CDR3 sequence (DNA): TGTGCCAGCATCGGGACTTTCGGGTCCCAGTACTTC. Translation: CASIGTFGSQYF. Filled out from reference TRBV9 and TRBJ2-5, the complete variable domain reads DSGVTQTPKHLITATGQRVTLRCSPRSGDLSVYWYQQSLDQGLQFLIQYYNGEERAKGNILERFSAQQFPDLHSELNLSSLELGDSALYFCASIGTFGSQYFGPGTRLLVL.

The chain is built from TRBV29-1 and TRBJ2-5; 7 bases line up with TRBD1. V shed 6 bases and J 5 bases; nucleotides not matched to a gene: 9. CDR3 length: 13 amino acids. In germline, CDR1 is SQVTM, CDR2 ANQGSEA. CDR3 region: CSVTGYRGETQYF. CDR3 DNA: TGCAGCGTGACAGGGTATAGGGGGGAGACCCAGTACTTC.

The chain carries TRBV6-7 and TRBJ2-3; tentative D call: TRBD1 (6 bases). TRBV6-7 is treated as an ORF (open reading frame) with a function not yet certain. This CDR3 region has 15 residues. The germline V and J ends were trimmed by 9 bases and 4 bases, with 20 bases remaining between them. The CDR3 loop reads CASKTVRTASDTQYF. The CDR3 DNA reads as TGTGCCAGTAAGACCGTTCGGACAGCATCAGATACGCAGTATTTT.

V is TRBV25-1 and J is TRBJ1-1; no firm D call. The CDR3 is 15 residues long. V was shortened by 2 bases and J by 0 bases, with 10 bases between the two germline ends. Germline V CDR1 and CDR2: MGHDK, SYGVNS. This CDR3 is CASSEGSSMNTEAFF. CDR3 in DNA: TGTGCCAGCAGTGAAGGTAGTTCCATGAACACTGAAGCTTTCTTT.

This clone was counted between two and nine times. The CDR3 DNA sequence: TGTGCCAGCAGCTTGGACGGAAAGTTCTATGGCTACACCTTC. It specifies CASSLDGKFYGYTF. The V call is TRBV5-6, the J call TRBJ1-2; D not resolved. This CDR3 has 14 residues. Germline V gives CDR1 SGHDT, CDR2 YYEEEE. V was trimmed by 0 bases and J by 4 bases, leaving 10 bases between them.